This is a list of T cell receptor beta chains from one sample in a study of blood T cell repertoires in COVID-19. Sequenced by immunoSEQ multiplex PCR; TCRdb stores in-frame clones only, minus some. Seen here are 210,000 or so clones, 83% observed once, and the top ten hold about 5.3%. The sequencing input was PBMCs or T cells enriched from blood (not recorded which). These receptors originate from a woman aged 50 to 60 who had been exposed to COVID-19. Both conserved end residues are part of each CDR3. D genes are given only for firm matches. Clone size appears in some rows only: once, few, many, or a class for an expanded clone.

j_gene,d_gene,v_gene,abundance,CDR3aa,CDR3nt
TRBJ1-4,NA,TRBV9,few,CASSAGPRQLNEKLFF,TGTGCCAGCAGCGCCGGACCCCGACAGCTAAATGAAAAACTGTTTTTT
TRBJ1-1,TRBD1,TRBV13,NA,CASRARGLGGAFF,TGTGCCAGCAGGGCGAGGGGGCTCGGTGGAGCTTTCTTT
TRBJ2-7,TRBD2,TRBV2,NA,CASSEALAGGYEQYF,TGTGCCAGCAGTGAAGCGCTAGCGGGGGGCTACGAGCAGTACTTC
TRBJ1-1,NA,TRBV14,NA,CASSQDWNTEAFF,TGTGCCAGCAGCCAAGACTGGAACACTGAAGCTTTCTTT
TRBJ2-5,NA,TRBV6-5,NA,CASSQDEETQYF,TGTGCCAGCAGCCAAGATGAGGAGACCCAGTACTTC
TRBJ1-2,TRBD1,TRBV28,NA,CASSLRGLYGYTF,TGTGCCAGCAGTTTGAGGGGGCTCTATGGCTACACCTTC
TRBJ1-2,TRBD1,TRBV25-1,NA,CASSLPGGGYTF,TGTGCCAGCAGTCTACCAGGGGGCGGCTACACCTTC
TRBJ2-3,NA,TRBV7-9,NA,CASSQPGLGLPDTQYF,TGTGCCAGCAGCCAACCGGGACTGGGGCTTCCGGATACGCAGTATTTT
TRBJ1-2,NA,TRBV5-1,NA,CASSTDSLSNYGYTF,TGCGCCAGCAGCACGGACAGCCTATCTAACTATGGCTACACCTTC
TRBJ1-2,NA,TRBV27,NA,CASSPPGGGYTF,TGTGCCAGCAGTCCGCCCGGGGGAGGCTACACCTTC
TRBJ1-6,TRBD1,TRBV5-4,NA,CASSLVGQGSTSPLHF,TGTGCCAGCAGCTTGGTAGGACAGGGTAGTACTTCACCCCTCCACTTT
TRBJ2-5,NA,TRBV4-2,NA,CASSPGGRETQYF,TGTGCCAGCAGCCCCGGGGGGCGGGAGACCCAGTACTTC
TRBJ2-7,TRBD2,TRBV2,NA,CASSSGLAGGPSSYEQYF,TGTGCCAGCAGTTCCGGACTAGCGGGGGGGCCCAGCTCCTACGAGCAGTACTTC
TRBJ2-7,TRBD1,TRBV6-2/TRBV6-3,NA,CASSLTGQEYEQYF,TGTGCCAGCAGTTTAACGGGACAGGAGTACGAGCAGTACTTC
TRBJ2-5,TRBD2,TRBV7-2,NA,CASSLDSGAGETQYF,TGTGCCAGCAGCTTAGATAGCGGGGCGGGAGAGACCCAGTACTTC
TRBJ1-2,NA,TRBV21-1,NA,CASRKSGNYGYTF,TGTGCCAGCCGGAAGTCGGGGAACTATGGCTACACCTTC
TRBJ1-1,TRBD1,TRBV5-1,NA,CASSRSPGTGNTEAFF,TGCGCCAGCAGCCGAAGTCCCGGGACAGGGAACACTGAAGCTTTCTTT
TRBJ1-2,TRBD1,TRBV19,NA,CASSKYRGPYGYTF,TGTGCCAGTAGTAAATACAGGGGGCCCTATGGCTACACCTTC
TRBJ1-1,TRBD1,TRBV7-2,NA,CASSLATLGQANTEAFF,TGTGCCAGCAGCTTAGCGACCCTAGGACAGGCGAACACTGAAGCTTTCTTT
TRBJ1-3,NA,TRBV19,NA,CASSPLGRGTAGNTIYF,TGTGCCAGTAGTCCCCTCGGAAGAGGAACGGCTGGAAACACCATATATTTT
TRBJ1-6,NA,TRBV5-6,NA,CASSLPTEEGSPLHF,TGTGCCAGCAGCTTGCCGACAGAGGAGGGATCACCCCTCCACTTT
TRBJ1-2,TRBD1,TRBV7-9,NA,CASSLAVGTGNGYTF,TGTGCCAGCAGCTTAGCGGTAGGGACAGGGAATGGCTACACCTTC
TRBJ1-2,TRBD1,TRBV29-1,NA,CSVRTGLGYTF,TGCAGCGTCCGGACAGGGTTAGGCTACACCTTC
TRBJ2-5,NA,TRBV6-1,few,CASSDGWETQYF,TGTGCCAGCAGTGACGGTTGGGAGACCCAGTACTTC
TRBJ2-1,TRBD1,TRBV4-3,NA,CASSQDLTGGKQFF,TGCGCCAGCAGCCAAGACTTGACAGGGGGCAAGCAGTTCTTC
TRBJ2-7,TRBD1,TRBV28,NA,CATDRDRGHEQYF,TGTGCCACCGACCGGGACAGGGGCCACGAGCAGTACTTC
TRBJ2-1,TRBD2,TRBV7-8,NA,CASSLRTSGGSREQFF,TGTGCCAGCAGCCTCCGGACTAGCGGGGGTTCCAGAGAGCAGTTCTTC
TRBJ2-7,NA,TRBV13,few,CASSLGPGVGYEQYF,TGTGCCAGCAGCTTAGGGCCAGGCGTTGGTTACGAGCAGTACTTC
TRBJ1-2,NA,TRBV4-1,once,CASSPEEDTPHRGYTF,TGCGCCAGCAGCCCAGAAGAAGACACACCTCATCGGGGCTACACCTTC
TRBJ1-1,NA,TRBV28,NA,CASSSGGATEAFF,TGTGCCAGCAGTTCCGGGGGTGCCACTGAAGCTTTCTTT
TRBJ2-7,NA,TRBV11-2,NA,CASSSEAASYEQYF,TGTGCCAGCAGCTCTGAGGCAGCCTCCTACGAGCAGTACTTC
TRBJ1-2,NA,TRBV7-8,NA,CASSFGYGMAYIF,TGTGCCAGCAGCTTCGGTTACGGGATGGCTTATATCTTC
TRBJ2-1,NA,TRBV7-9,NA,CASRGAAYNEQFF,TGTGCCTCACGGGGGGCCGCCTACAATGAGCAGTTCTTC
TRBJ2-1,NA,TRBV7-3,NA,CASSLQSGTGSEQFF,TGTGCCAGCAGCCTTCAAAGTGGAACAGGGAGTGAGCAGTTCTTC
TRBJ1-1,NA,TRBV4-2,NA,CASSQARGAGENTEAFF,TGTGCCAGCAGCCAAGCCCGGGGGGCGGGGGAGAACACTGAAGCTTTCTTT
TRBJ1-2,TRBD1,TRBV7-8,NA,CASSLEGQGAAANYGYTF,TGTGCCAGCAGCTTAGAAGGACAGGGGGCAGCTGCTAACTATGGCTACACCTTC
TRBJ2-5,TRBD2,TRBV11-2,NA,CASSRGEETQYF,TGTGCCAGCAGCCGGGGGGAAGAGACCCAGTACTTC
TRBJ2-5,NA,TRBV3-1/TRBV3-2,NA,CASSQDRGRGETQYF,TGTGCCAGCAGCCAAGACCGGGGCAGGGGAGAGACCCAGTACTTC
TRBJ1-3,NA,TRBV28,NA,CASRASVSGNTIYF,TGTGCCAGCAGGGCATCCGTCTCTGGAAACACCATATATTTT